This is a list of T cell receptor beta chains from one sample in a study of blood T cell repertoires in COVID-19. Clones were sequenced by immunoSEQ multiplex PCR, and TCRdb holds only the in-frame ones, with some missing. The sample includes about 210,000 clones, roughly 87% of them seen just once. The specimen sequenced was peripheral blood. These receptors all come from a woman aged 55-70 years with COVID-19, enrolled during active disease. CDR3s include the opening cysteine and the closing phenylalanine or tryptophan. Fields, in order: clone size, V gene, D gene, J gene, CDR3 length, CDR3 protein. The D gene is left open where the match is weak. Part of the rows lack a size; the others show once, few, many or a class for expanded clones.

>.|TRBV20-1|TRBD1|TRBJ1-2|17
CSASILGQVANNYGYTF
>.|TRBV5-6|.|TRBJ2-5|15
CASSLEGARGLSQYF
>few|TRBV19|TRBD2|TRBJ2-7|16
CASSILGGLATHEQYF
>once|TRBV5-5|.|TRBJ1-6|15
CASSFDPGRNSPLHF
>.|TRBV9|TRBD1|TRBJ2-6|14
CASWRQGRANVLTF
>.|TRBV5-1|.|TRBJ1-4|15
CASSLDGFPNEKLFF
>many|TRBV4-3|.|TRBJ2-7|14
CASSRHRDSYEQYF
>once|TRBV10-3|.|TRBJ2-2|15
CAISTSPANTGELFF
>.|TRBV24-1|TRBD1|TRBJ1-5|16
CATSETSQGYNQPQHF
>.|TRBV3-1/TRBV3-2|TRBD2|TRBJ2-5|17
CASSQAGSSGREETQYF
>.|TRBV4-1|.|TRBJ1-1|15
CASSQGPGVNTEAFF
>.|TRBV5-6|TRBD1|TRBJ1-5|15
CASSRTGASNQPQHF
>.|TRBV6-5|TRBD1|TRBJ2-3|12
CASSRRQGTQYF
>.|TRBV7-9|.|TRBJ2-5|14
CASSLLELQETQYF
>.|TRBV20-1|TRBD2|TRBJ2-3|18
CSASRPGLAGGPTDTQYF
>.|TRBV2|TRBD1|TRBJ1-5|15
CASTAGTGSNQPQHF
>.|TRBV19|TRBD2|TRBJ2-2|14
CASRVAGAAGELFF
>.|TRBV2|TRBD1|TRBJ1-5|14
CASRDRVGNQPQHF
>.|TRBV14|.|TRBJ1-2|13
CASSQGAPYGYTF
>.|TRBV15|TRBD2|TRBJ2-1|16
CATSGGLAGVVNEQFF
>.|TRBV6-5|TRBD1|TRBJ1-1|15
CASSYWQGGNTEAFF
>.|TRBV9|.|TRBJ1-3|16
CASSARPEATGNTIYF
>.|TRBV4-3|.|TRBJ1-1|15
CASSQDRGRNTEAFF
>.|TRBV6-6|.|TRBJ2-3|12
CASRATSDTQYF
>.|TRBV2|.|TRBJ1-2|14
CASLPPRANTGYTF
>.|TRBV5-4|.|TRBJ2-5|16
CASSQGRLASYETQYF
>.|TRBV5-1|TRBD1|TRBJ2-3|15
CASSLDGTVTDTQYF
>few|TRBV27|.|TRBJ2-1|17
CASSLTPPGHFVSEQFF
>.|TRBV9|TRBD1|TRBJ1-1|13
CASSVNGQEEAFF
>.|TRBV19|.|TRBJ2-7|15
CASTARRRSGYEQYF
>.|TRBV27|TRBD2|TRBJ2-1|15
CASSPSGDFYNEQFF
>.|TRBV12-3/TRBV12-4|.|TRBJ1-2|13
CASGTGFNYGYTF
>.|TRBV2|TRBD1|TRBJ1-4|14
CASSGGTGDEKLFF
>.|TRBV19|.|TRBJ2-3|16
CASSIGPGMRTDTQYF
>.|TRBV4-1|.|TRBJ1-5|16
CASSRGGTGPHQPQHF
>.|TRBV13|.|TRBJ1-3|15
CASSRDSLGRNTIYF
>.|TRBV12-5|.|TRBJ1-1|15
CASGLEVQGGKEAFF
>.|TRBV13|TRBD2|TRBJ2-1|17
CASSSWTSGTNPNEQFF
>.|TRBV9|.|TRBJ2-1|16
CASSALWGLGYNEQFF
>.|TRBV6-1|.|TRBJ2-3|14
CASSETYSTDTQYF
>.|TRBV19|.|TRBJ2-7|13
CASSNTGEGEQYF